The 14 T cell receptor beta chains given below trace back to one sample, sequenced in a study of shared clonotypes between healthy human individuals. Clones were read by immunoSEQ multiplex PCR, and TCRdb kept only the in-frame ones, dropping some. The repertoire holds about 580,000 clones, with 95% to 98% as singletons. Naive CD8 populations comprised CD45RO-negative cells positively selected for CCR7, excluding terminally differentiated effector memory CD45RA+ cells. Sequencing was done on a sample of naive CD8+ T cells sorted from blood. All receptors come from a man aged 30 to 45 in good health.

This chain uses TRBV27 with TRBJ2-6, with 7 bases that match TRBD1. CDR3 length equals 16 residues. V was pared by 5 bases and J by 4 bases, with 8 bases of the junction left unmatched. Germline V CDR1 and CDR2: MNHEY, SMNVEV (reference sequence). The CDR3 reads CASSPNRGAGANVLTF. DNA for the CDR3: TGTGCCAGCAGTCCTAACAGGGGTGCAGGGGCCAACGTCCTGACTTTC.

The chain is built from TRBV27 and TRBJ2-7; D perhaps matches TRBD1 (6 bases). Germline V gene lookup returns CDR1 MNHEY and CDR2 SMNVEV (reference sequence). The CDR3 length is 21 residues. Between the trimmed V and J ends, which lost 3 bases and 1 base, there was a span of 31 bases. The DNA for the CDR3 is TGTGCCAGCAGTTTTCACACCCCCCCCAAGTCGACAGGCGAACATTCCTACGAGCAGTACTTC. It translates to CASSFHTPPKSTGEHSYEQYF.

The chain employs TRBV19 and TRBJ2-1; either TRBD1 or TRBD2 may supply D (7 bases each). Between the trimmed V and J ends, which lost 4 bases and 4 bases, there was a span of 14 bases. The germline V gene has CDR1 LNHDA and CDR2 SQIVND (reference sequence). The CDR3 loop spans 15 amino acids. Here the CDR3 reads CASSRGTAGYNEQFF. The CDR3 DNA is TGTGCCAGTAGTAGGGGGACAGCGGGGTACAATGAGCAGTTCTTC.

The chain joins TRBV19 to TRBJ2-1; 7 bases line up with TRBD1. J gave up 4 bases and V 3 bases, and 9 bases lay outside the gene matches. This CDR3 region has 16 residues. CDR1 is LNHDA, CDR2 SQIVND, per germline (reference sequence). DNA for the CDR3: TGTGCCAGTAGTATTTTTGGGGACAGACAATACAATGAGCAGTTCTTC. Protein product: CASSIFGDRQYNEQFF. The whole variable domain, filled in from reference TRBV19 and TRBJ2-1, reads DGGITQSPKYLFRKEGQNVTLSCEQNLNHDAMYWYRQDPGQGLRLIYYSQIVNDFQKGDIAEGYSVSREKKESFPLTVTSAQKNPTAFYLCASSIFGDRQYNEQFFGPGTRLTVL.

The chain uses TRBV7-6 and TRBJ1-4; TRBD1 matches 7 bases. The CDR3 loop spans 15 amino acids. Germline assignment: CDR1 SGHVS and CDR2 FNYEAQ. V was clipped by 2 bases and J by 5 bases; unmatched bases: 5. The CDR3 nucleotides are TGTGCCAGCAGCTTACTAGGGACAGAGAATGAAAAACTGTTTTTT. Protein sequence: CASSLLGTENEKLFF. The full variable domain, with the rest looked up from reference TRBV7-6 and TRBJ1-4, is GAGVSQSPRYKVTKRGQDVALRCDPISGHVSLYWYRQALGQGPEFLTYFNYEAQQDKSGLPNDRFSAERPEGSISTLTIQRTEQRDSAMYRCASSLLGTENEKLFFGSGTQLSVL.

The V and J genes are TRBV7-9 and TRBJ2-1; D is perhaps TRBD2 (6 bases). Trimming shortened V by 4 bases and J by 8 bases, and 24 bases separated the two germline ends. Germline V lookup: CDR1 SEHNR, CDR2 FQNEAQ (reference sequence). The length of the CDR3 is 17 residues. The CDR3 nucleotides are TGTGCCAGCAGCTCAAACGGGGGACGAATTCGGGTAGATGAGCAGTTCTTC. The encoded protein is CASSSNGGRIRVDEQFF.

This clone showed up just once. This chain links TRBV15 with TRBJ2-1; D possibly matches TRBD1 or TRBD2 (5 bases each). The V gene lost 3 bases and the J gene lost 4 bases, with 13 bases spanning the gap. CDR1 LNHNV and CDR2 YYDKDF come from the germline V gene (reference sequence). The CDR3 is 15 residues long. The CDR3 bases are TGTGCCACCAGCAGTCATGGTGGGGGTTACAATGAGCAGTTCTTC. Its translation is CATSSHGGGYNEQFF.

The chain links TRBV13 to TRBJ2-7; D might be TRBD2 (5 bases). The V and J ends lost 5 bases and 1 base respectively, with 15 bases between them. Per germline, CDR1 PRHDT and CDR2 FYEKMQ (reference sequence). CDR3 length: 15 amino acids. The CDR3 sequence is CASSPGPPGSYEQYF. For the CDR3, the DNA is TGTGCCAGCAGCCCCGGACCCCCGGGATCCTACGAGCAGTACTTC.

The rearrangement uses TRBV5-1 and TRBJ1-1, with D hard to call. Trimming pared 8 bases from V and 6 bases from J, leaving 11 bases between. Looked up from germline, CDR1 is SGHRS and CDR2 is YFSETQ. CDR3 length: 11 amino acids. The CDR3 nucleotides are TGCGCCAGTTCGGCGGGAGCTGAAGCTTTCTTT. Translation gives CASSAGAEAFF.

J is TRBJ2-1 and V is TRBV4-1, with 8 bases matching TRBD1. J was trimmed by 2 bases and V by 3 bases; bases with no gene match: 6. The CDR3 has 16 residues. Germline V gene lookup returns CDR1 MGHRA and CDR2 YSYEKL. CDR3 nucleotides: TGCGCCAGCAGCCAGATACAGGGGGATCCCTACAATGAGCAGTTCTTC. It is translated as CASSQIQGDPYNEQFF.

The genes are TRBV9 and TRBJ2-1, with unresolved D. The V end was cut by 0 bases, the J end by 8 bases, with 9 bases between. The CDR3 runs to 13 residues. Germline CDR1 reads SGDLS; CDR2 reads YYNGEE. For the CDR3, the DNA is TGTGCCAGCAGCGTAGACTTGCCCGATGAGCAGTTCTTC. Amino acids: CASSVDLPDEQFF.

The chain employs TRBV27 and TRBJ2-7; 7 bases fit TRBD2. This CDR3 contains 14 residues. Germline V CDR1 and CDR2: MNHEY, SMNVEV (reference sequence). With V trimmed by 4 bases and J by 7 bases, 10 bases remained unmatched. CDR3 DNA sequence: TGTGCCAGCAGTTCTAGCGGCCCCTCTAAAGAGCAGTACTTC. The encoded protein is CASSSSGPSKEQYF.

J is TRBJ1-1 and V is TRBV7-9, with 7 bases matching TRBD1. V trimming: 2 bases; J trimming: 5 bases; junction bases outside the gene matches: 2. The CDR3 length is 13 residues. Germline CDR1 SEHNR, CDR2 FQNEAQ (reference sequence). The CDR3 region has the DNA TGTGCCAGCAGCTTAAACAGGGGAACTGAAGCTTTCTTT. Translation: CASSLNRGTEAFF.

V and J are TRBV10-1 and TRBJ2-7; TRBD1 matches at 9 bases. Trimming took 4 bases from V and 7 from J; bases not matched to a gene: 2. Germline lookup yields CDR1 WNHNN and CDR2 SYGVQD (reference sequence). This CDR3 spans 12 amino acids. In DNA, the CDR3 is TGCGCCAGCAGTGGGGACAGGGTTGAGCAGTACTTC. Translated, it gives CASSGDRVEQYF.